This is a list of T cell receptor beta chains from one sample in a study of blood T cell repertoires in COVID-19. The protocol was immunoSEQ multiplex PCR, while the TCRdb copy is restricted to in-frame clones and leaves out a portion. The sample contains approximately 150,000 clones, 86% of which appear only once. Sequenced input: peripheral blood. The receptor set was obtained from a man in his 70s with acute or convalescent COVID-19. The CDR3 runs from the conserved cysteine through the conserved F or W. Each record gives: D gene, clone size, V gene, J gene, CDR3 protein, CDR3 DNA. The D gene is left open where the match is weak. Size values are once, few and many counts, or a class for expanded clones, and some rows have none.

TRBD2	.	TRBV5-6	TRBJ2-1	CASSLATSGVFLEQFF	TGTGCCAGCAGCTTGGCGACTAGCGGAGTGTTCCTTGAGCAGTTCTTC
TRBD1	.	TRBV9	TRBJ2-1	CASSVEGQGDEQFF	TGTGCCAGCAGCGTAGAAGGACAGGGTGATGAGCAGTTCTTC
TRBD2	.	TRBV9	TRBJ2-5	CASSAGSGSQETQYF	TGTGCCAGCAGCGCCGGCAGCGGGAGCCAAGAGACCCAGTACTTC
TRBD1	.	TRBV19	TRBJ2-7	CASSIDYRGSEQYF	TGTGCCAGTAGTATAGATTACAGGGGGAGCGAGCAGTACTTC
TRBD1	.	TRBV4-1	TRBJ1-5	CASSRTGVAQPQHF	TGCGCCAGCAGCCGGACAGGTGTCGCTCAGCCCCAGCATTTT
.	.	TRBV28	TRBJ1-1	CASSFGGANTEAFF	TGTGCCAGCAGTTTTGGGGGGGCAAATACTGAAGCTTTCTTT
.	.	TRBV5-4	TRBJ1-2	CASSPQQDPNYGYTF	TGTGCCAGCAGCCCTCAACAGGATCCTAACTATGGCTACACCTTC
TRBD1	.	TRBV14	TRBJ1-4	CASSFTGGLAGKLFF	TGTGCCAGCAGCTTCACAGGGGGCCTTGCGGGAAAACTGTTTTTT
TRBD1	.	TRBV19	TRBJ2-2	CASSRDRGLTGELFF	TGTGCCAGTAGTAGGGACAGGGGGCTGACCGGGGAGCTGTTTTTT
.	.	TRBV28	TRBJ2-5	CASSYSQGQETQYF	TGTGCCAGCAGTTACTCACAGGGACAAGAGACCCAGTACTTC
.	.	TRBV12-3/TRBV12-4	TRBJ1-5	CASSFLNQPQHF	TGTGCCAGCAGTTTTCTAAATCAGCCCCAGCATTTT
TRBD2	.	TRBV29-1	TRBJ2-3	CSVEGLASTDTQYF	TGCAGCGTTGAGGGACTAGCGAGCACAGATACGCAGTATTTT
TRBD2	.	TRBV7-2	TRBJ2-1	CASSLGGISGSMGFF	TGTGCCAGCAGCTTAGGAGGTATTAGCGGGAGTATGGGGTTCTTC
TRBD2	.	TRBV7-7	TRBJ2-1	CASSLAVRGAGVANNEQFF	TGTGCTAGCAGCTTAGCGGTCCGGGGAGCGGGAGTTGCTAACAATGAGCAGTTCTTC
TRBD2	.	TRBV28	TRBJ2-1	CASSSPALAGEQFF	TGTGCCAGCAGTTCACCGGCACTAGCGGGAGAGCAGTTCTTC
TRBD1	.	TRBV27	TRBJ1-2	CASSRQGVNYGYTF	TGTGCCAGCAGTAGACAGGGGGTTAACTATGGCTACACCTTC
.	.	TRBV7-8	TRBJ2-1	CASSFDGSPYNEQFF	TGTGCCAGCAGCTTTGACGGGAGCCCCTACAATGAGCAGTTCTTC
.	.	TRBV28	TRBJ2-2	CASIQNGQRNTGELFF	TGTGCCAGCATCCAAAATGGACAGAGAAACACCGGGGAGCTGTTTTTT
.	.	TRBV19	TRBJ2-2	CASNEWRGIDGTGELFF	TGTGCCAGTAATGAGTGGCGCGGGATTGACGGCACCGGGGAGCTGTTTTTT
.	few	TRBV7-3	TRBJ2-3	CASSDPGRRGDTQYF	TGTGCCAGCAGCGATCCGGGGAGGCGAGGAGATACGCAGTATTTT
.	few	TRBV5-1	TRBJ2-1	CASSLARLSYNEQFF	TGCGCCAGCAGCTTGGCTAGGTTATCCTACAATGAGCAGTTCTTC
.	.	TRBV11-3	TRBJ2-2	CASSSQVPGELFF	TGTGCCAGCAGCTCACAAGTCCCCGGGGAGCTGTTTTTT
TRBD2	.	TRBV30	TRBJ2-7	CAWGSAGGYEQYF	TGTGCCTGGGGGTCGGCGGGAGGTTACGAGCAGTACTTC
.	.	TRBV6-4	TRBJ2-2	CASRVDSANTGELFF	TGTGCCAGCAGAGTTGACAGCGCGAACACCGGGGAGCTGTTTTTT
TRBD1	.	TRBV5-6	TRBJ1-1	CASSLDRVWTEAFF	TGTGCCAGCAGCCTCGACAGGGTGTGGACTGAAGCTTTCTTT
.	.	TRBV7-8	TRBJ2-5	CASSLAMGRETQYF	TGTGCCAGCAGCTTAGCGATGGGGCGGGAGACCCAGTACTTC
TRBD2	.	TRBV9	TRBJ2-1	CASSVGLAGGYNEQFF	TGTGCCAGCAGCGTAGGCCTAGCGGGAGGCTACAATGAGCAGTTCTTC
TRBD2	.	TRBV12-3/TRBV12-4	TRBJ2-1	CASRRLATNEQFF	TGTGCCAGCAGGCGACTAGCGACCAATGAGCAGTTCTTC
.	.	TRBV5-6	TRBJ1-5	CASSVNRVSGRQPQHF	TGTGCCAGCAGCGTCAACAGGGTGAGCGGAAGACAGCCCCAGCATTTT
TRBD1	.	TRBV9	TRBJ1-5	CASSVGQGADQPQHF	TGTGCCAGCAGCGTGGGGCAGGGGGCCGATCAGCCCCAGCATTTT
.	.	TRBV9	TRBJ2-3	CASSVVSYTDTQYF	TGTGCCAGCAGCGTAGTAAGCTACACAGATACGCAGTATTTT
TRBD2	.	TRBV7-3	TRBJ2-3	CASSSLGGSQDTQYF	TGTGCCAGCAGCTCCCTGGGCGGGAGTCAAGATACGCAGTATTTT
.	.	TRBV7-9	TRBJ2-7	CASSFGGSEQYF	TGTGCCAGCAGCTTCGGGGGAAGCGAGCAGTACTTC
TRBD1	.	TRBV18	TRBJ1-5	CASSHQPGTGTQPQHF	TGTGCCAGCTCACATCAGCCAGGGACAGGGACTCAGCCCCAGCATTTT
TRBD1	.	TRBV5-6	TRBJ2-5	CASSLAGQGQETQYF	TGTGCCAGCAGCTTGGCGGGACAGGGGCAAGAGACCCAGTACTTC
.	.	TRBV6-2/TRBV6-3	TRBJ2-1	CASSNARDGEQFF	TGTGCCAGCAGCAACGCGAGGGATGGTGAGCAGTTCTTC
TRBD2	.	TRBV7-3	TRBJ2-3	CASSPTSGPTDTQYF	TGTGCCAGCAGCCCGACTAGCGGACCAACAGATACGCAGTATTTT
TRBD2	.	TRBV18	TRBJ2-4	CASSPGGLAETKNIQYF	TGTGCCAGCTCACCAGGTGGACTAGCGGAAACCAAAAACATTCAGTACTTC
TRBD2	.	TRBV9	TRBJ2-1	CASSVALTTSGRLYEQFF	TGTGCCAGCAGCGTAGCTCTTACGACTAGCGGGAGGTTGTATGAGCAGTTCTTC
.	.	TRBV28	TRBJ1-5	CASSTQGAGQPQHF	TGTGCCAGCAGCACACAGGGAGCTGGACAGCCCCAGCATTTT
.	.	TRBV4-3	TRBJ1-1	CASSRRRAGGTEAFF	TGCGCCAGCAGCCGGAGAAGAGCCGGTGGCACTGAAGCTTTCTTT
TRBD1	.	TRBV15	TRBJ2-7	CATSREPLGTGAYEQYF	TGTGCCACCAGCAGAGAGCCCCTCGGGACAGGAGCCTACGAGCAGTACTTC
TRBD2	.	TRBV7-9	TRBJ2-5	CASSFGLAGHETQYF	TGTGCCAGCAGTTTCGGGCTAGCGGGACATGAGACCCAGTACTTC
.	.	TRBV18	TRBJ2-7	CASSPASRLWPEQYF	TGTGCCAGCTCACCCGCTTCGAGGTTGTGGCCCGAGCAGTACTTC
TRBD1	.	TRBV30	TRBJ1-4	CAWRSGTGGEKLFF	TGTGCCTGGCGCTCCGGGACAGGGGGGGAAAAACTGTTTTTT
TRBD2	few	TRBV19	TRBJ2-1	CASSIIIAGAAYNEQFF	TGTGCCAGTAGTATCATAATAGCGGGAGCGGCCTACAATGAGCAGTTCTTC
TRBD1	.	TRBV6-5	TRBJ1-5	CASSRTGDNQPQHF	TGTGCCAGCAGCCGGACAGGGGACAATCAGCCCCAGCATTTT
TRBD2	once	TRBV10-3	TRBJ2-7	CAISDRRASGSRIYYEQYF	TGTGCCATCAGTGACCGCCGGGCTAGCGGGAGCCGGATTTACTACGAGCAGTACTTC
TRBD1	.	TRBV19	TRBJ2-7	CASSLQGDSYEQYF	TGTGCCAGTAGTCTACAGGGGGACTCCTACGAGCAGTACTTC
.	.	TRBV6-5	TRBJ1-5	CASSYSEGSNQPQHF	TGTGCCAGCAGTTACTCGGAGGGGAGCAATCAGCCCCAGCATTTT
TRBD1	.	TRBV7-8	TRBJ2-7	CASSWRNRDSAYEQYF	TGTGCCAGCAGCTGGAGGAACCGGGACAGCGCCTACGAGCAGTACTTC
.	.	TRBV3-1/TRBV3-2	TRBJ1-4	CASSRHRVIYEKLFF	TGTGCCAGCAGCCGACACAGGGTGATTTATGAAAAACTGTTTTTT
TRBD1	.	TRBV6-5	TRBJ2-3	CASRTGTGATDTQYF	TGTGCCAGCAGAACCGGGACAGGGGCCACAGATACGCAGTATTTT
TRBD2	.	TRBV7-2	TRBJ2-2	CASSSWTSGRAGELFF	TGTGCCAGCAGCTCTTGGACTAGCGGGAGGGCCGGGGAGCTGTTTTTT